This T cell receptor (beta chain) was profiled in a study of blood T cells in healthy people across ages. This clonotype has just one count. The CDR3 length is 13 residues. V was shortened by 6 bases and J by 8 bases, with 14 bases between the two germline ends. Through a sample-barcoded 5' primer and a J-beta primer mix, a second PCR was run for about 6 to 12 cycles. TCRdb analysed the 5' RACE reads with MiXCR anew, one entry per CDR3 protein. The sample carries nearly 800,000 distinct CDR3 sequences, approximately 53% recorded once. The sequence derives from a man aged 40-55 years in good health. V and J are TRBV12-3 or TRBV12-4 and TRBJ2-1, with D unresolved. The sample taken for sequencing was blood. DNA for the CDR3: TGTGCCAGCAGCGTAAGACCCCAAGATGAGCAGTTCTTC. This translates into CASSVRPQDEQFF.